The 20 T cell receptor beta chains below all came from one sample that was sequenced in a study of shared clonotypes between healthy human individuals. Data came from immunoSEQ multiplex PCR; TCRdb stores just in-frame clones and leaves some out. This table has 2 million to 3 million clones, approximately 94% appearing once. Input material: naive CD4+ T cells sorted from blood. This sample's subset: CD45RA+ positively selected. These receptors were taken from a man younger than 35 in good health.

This clone was counted a single time. V and J are TRBV14 and TRBJ2-5; D ambiguous. This CDR3 is 15 amino acids long. From germline, CDR1 is SGHDN and CDR2 FVKESK. Trimming left V 0 bases short and J 5 bases short, with 13 bases between. The CDR3 sequence: CASSQDQVMTETQYF. In DNA form, the CDR3 reads TGTGCCAGCAGCCAAGATCAAGTAATGACGGAGACCCAGTACTTC.

The rearrangement uses TRBV6-6 and TRBJ1-2; D perhaps matches TRBD1 (5 bases). Germline-derived CDR1 and CDR2 are MNHNY and SVGAGI (reference sequence). Trimming removed 2 bases from V and 4 bases from J, with 11 bases in between. This CDR3 spans 14 amino acids. In DNA, the CDR3 is TGTGCCAGCAGTTACGTTGACAGCTCCTATGGCTACACCTTC. It specifies CASSYVDSSYGYTF.

This clone was seen only once. This chain connects TRBV5-1 to TRBJ2-3; 12 bases fit TRBD2. Losses at the gene ends were 4 bases for V and 4 bases for J; bases not matched to a gene: 10. CDR3 length equals 17 residues. CDR1 is SGHRS, CDR2 YFSETQ, per germline. This chain's CDR3 is CASSISPRLAGADTQYF. In DNA, the CDR3 is TGCGCCAGCAGCATTAGTCCCAGACTAGCGGGAGCAGATACGCAGTATTTT.

This rearrangement joins TRBV19 to TRBJ1-2, with unresolved D. CDR1 is LNHDA and CDR2 is SQIVND in the germline V gene (reference sequence). This CDR3 has 15 residues. With 1 base removed from V and 3 bases from J, the gap between germline ends came to 12 bases. CDR3 sequence (DNA): TGTGCCAGTAGTATAGCATCGGGGTCCGACTATGGCTACACCTTC. As protein: CASSIASGSDYGYTF.

The rearrangement uses TRBV7-2 and TRBJ1-2; D gene unclear. Looked up from germline, CDR1 is SGHTA and CDR2 is FQGNSA. This CDR3 contains 12 residues. Trimming cost V 1 base and J 8 bases, with 8 bases left between them. The DNA of the CDR3 is TGTGCCAGCAGCTTAGTACCGGGGGGCTACACCTTC. Translating it yields CASSLVPGGYTF.

The chain uses TRBV29-1 and TRBJ2-3; D not resolved. CDR1 is SQVTM and CDR2 is ANQGSEA in the germline V gene. CDR3 length: 14 amino acids. V gave up 6 bases and J gave up 0 bases, with 13 bases separating them. The CDR3 DNA is TGCAGCGTACTACACCCGACCAGCACAGATACGCAGTATTTT. Translated, it gives CSVLHPTSTDTQYF.

V usage is TRBV9 and J usage is TRBJ1-2; no clear D gene. The V gene lost 4 bases and the J gene lost 8 bases, with 12 bases spanning the gap. Germline V gene lookup returns CDR1 SGDLS and CDR2 YYNGEE. The CDR3 runs to 12 residues. CDR3 sequence (DNA): TGTGCCAGCAGCCCTAGCTATCTCGGCTACACCTTC. Its translation is CASSPSYLGYTF.

This chain links TRBV5-6 with TRBJ2-3, with 11 bases identical to TRBD2. This CDR3 spans 16 amino acids. Looked up from germline, CDR1 is SGHDT and CDR2 is YYEEEE. The junction had 8 bases not matched to a gene; V was cut back by 3 bases and J by 5 bases. CDR3 sequence: CASSWSSGGMVDTQYF. CDR3 in DNA: TGTGCCAGCAGCTGGTCTAGCGGGGGGATGGTAGATACGCAGTATTTT.

Notes on this clone: This may come from a read error, since a much larger clone is one base off. Other DNA sequences in this specimen translate into the identical CDR3. The chain uses TRBV6-5 and TRBJ1-4; no definite D call. The CDR3 loop spans 14 amino acids. The V gene lost 2 bases and the J gene lost 4 bases, with 8 bases spanning the gap. Germline assignment: CDR1 MNHEY and CDR2 SVGAGI. The CDR3 loop is CASSYGGSNEKLFF. CDR3 DNA sequence: TGTGCCAGCAGTTACGGAGGCAGTAATGAAAAACTGTTTTTT.

V gene TRBV5-1 combines with J gene TRBJ1-6, with 9 bases that match TRBD1. Germline-derived CDR1 and CDR2 are SGHRS and YFSETQ. Unmatched junction bases numbered 9, after V lost 4 bases and J lost 10 bases. The CDR3 has 15 residues. The CDR3 DNA reads TGCGCCAGCAGCCCCGGGACAGGGTCATACTCACCCCTCCACTTT. Translation gives CASSPGTGSYSPLHF. The entire variable domain, with the rest obtained from reference TRBV5-1 and TRBJ1-6, is as follows: KAGVTQTPRYLIKTRGQQVTLSCSPISGHRSVSWYQQTPGQGLQFLFEYFSETQRNKGNFPGRFSGRQFSNSRSEMNVSTLELGDSALYLCASSPGTGSYSPLHFGNGTRLTVT.

In DNA form, the CDR3 reads TGTGCTAGTGGTCCGGGACAGGGGCCCCCTCGGAGGGCCAACGTCCTGACTTTC. Translated: CASGPGQGPPRRANVLTF. J is TRBJ2-6 and V is TRBV12-5, with TRBD1 identical over 10 bases. The CDR3 contains 18 residues. Germline V gives CDR1 LGHNT, CDR2 FRNRAP. J lost 5 bases, V lost 5 bases, and 12 bases had no gene match. The whole variable domain, filled in from reference TRBV12-5 and TRBJ2-6, reads DARVTQTPRHKVTEMGQEVTMRCQPILGHNTVFWYRQTMMQGLELLAYFRNRAPLDDSGMPKDRFSAEMPDATLATLKIQPSEPRDSAVYFCASGPGQGPPRRANVLTFGAGSRLTVL.

The chain combines TRBV9 with TRBJ2-6; D may correspond to TRBD1 or TRBD2 (5 bases each). This CDR3 contains 18 residues. V was trimmed by 3 bases and J by 5 bases, leaving 21 bases between them. Germline V CDR1 and CDR2: SGDLS, YYNGEE. Written as DNA, the CDR3 is TGTGCCAGCAGCGCCCCCCAGGGTAGCGCTAGTAGGGCCAACGTCCTGACTTTC. As protein: CASSAPQGSASRANVLTF.

The chain couples TRBV19 to TRBJ2-7, with no clear D. The V gene's germline CDR1 is LNHDA and CDR2 SQIVND (reference sequence). The CDR3 sequence is 13 residues long. Between the trimmed V and J ends, which lost 5 bases and 1 base, there was a span of 9 bases. CDR3 region: CASSLAVSYEQYF. The CDR3 coding sequence is TGTGCCAGTAGTTTAGCCGTTTCCTACGAGCAGTACTTC.

This clone was detected once. The rearrangement uses TRBV7-2 and TRBJ1-1, with a tentative D call TRBD1 (5 bases). Germline CDR1 reads SGHTA; CDR2 reads FQGNSA. The CDR3 extends over 14 amino acids. With 2 bases removed from V and 2 bases from J, the gap between germline ends came to 9 bases. The CDR3 DNA is TGTGCCAGCAGCTTAAACGGGGCTAACACTGAAGCTTTCTTT. Protein: CASSLNGANTEAFF.

The V call is TRBV30, the J call TRBJ1-4; D call uncertain. With 0 bases removed from V and 7 bases from J, the gap between germline ends came to 6 bases. The germline V gene encodes CDR1 GTSNPN and CDR2 SVGIG (reference sequence). This CDR3 region has 12 residues. In DNA, the CDR3 is TGTGCCTGGAGTGTCATCAGTGAAAAACTGTTTTTT. Translating gives CAWSVISEKLFF.

The chain carries TRBV18 and TRBJ1-1; D is possibly TRBD1 (6 bases). This CDR3 region has 15 residues. Trimming took off 6 bases at V and 1 base at J, with 15 bases between the two ends. Germline V gene lookup returns CDR1 KGHSH and CDR2 LQKENI. The CDR3 coding sequence is TGTGCCAGCTCCTCCTGGACAGTTAGGAACACTGAAGCTTTCTTT. Its protein is CASSSWTVRNTEAFF. The full variable domain, its missing parts supplied by reference TRBV18 and TRBJ1-1, is NAGVMQNPRHLVRRRGQEARLRCSPMKGHSHVYWYRQLPEEGLKFMVYLQKENIIDESGMPKERFSAEFPKEGPSILRIQQVVRGDSAAYFCASSSWTVRNTEAFFGQGTRLTVV.

The rearrangement uses TRBV5-1 and TRBJ2-1; maybe TRBD2 (5 bases). CDR1 SGHRS and CDR2 YFSETQ come from the germline V gene. The CDR3 is made up of 15 amino acids. V gave up 4 bases and J gave up 7 bases, with 18 bases separating them. Here the CDR3 reads CASSPDSTQTNEQFF. In DNA form, the CDR3 reads TGCGCCAGCAGCCCGGACTCCACTCAGACTAATGAGCAGTTCTTC.

Notes on this clone: This sample includes further DNA sequences coding for the same CDR3. The chain has TRBV30 and TRBJ2-1; TRBD2 matches 9 bases. This CDR3 spans 13 amino acids. CDR1 and CDR2 (germline): GTSNPN, SVGIG (reference sequence). CDR3 in DNA: TGTGCGCGGCGGGGGGGCCCCTACAATGAGCAGTTCTTC. It is translated as CARRGGPYNEQFF.

Regarding this clone: Other nucleotide sequences in the sample specify the same CDR3. This rearrangement joins TRBV6-1 to TRBJ1-5; no firm D call. Germline values: CDR1 MNHNS, CDR2 SASEGT. This CDR3 contains 14 residues. With 2 bases removed from V and 4 bases from J, the gap between germline ends came to 9 bases. The CDR3 loop is CASSESTGNQPQHF. The DNA of the CDR3 is TGTGCCAGCAGTGAAAGTACGGGGAATCAGCCCCAGCATTTT.

The chain combines TRBV19 with TRBJ1-1; 9 bases agree with TRBD1. CDR1 is LNHDA and CDR2 is SQIVND in the germline V gene (reference sequence). The CDR3 contains 14 residues. V gave up 7 bases and J gave up 5 bases; unmatched junction bases: 8. CDR3 sequence: CASIPQGAWTEAFF. CDR3 bases: TGTGCCAGTATCCCACAGGGGGCTTGGACTGAAGCTTTCTTT.